The 12 T cell receptor beta chains presented below share a single source sample, sequenced in a study of blood T cell repertoires in COVID-19. The repertoire was sequenced with immunoSEQ multiplex PCR; TCRdb's copy has only in-frame clones and lacks some. The sample holds 350,000 or so clones, around 87% seen once. Sequenced sample: peripheral blood. The source is a woman in her 30s with COVID-19, enrolled during active disease.

The chain links TRBV10-3 to TRBJ2-1; D perhaps matches TRBD2 (5 bases). This CDR3 contains 13 residues. Trimming stripped 6 bases from V and 5 bases from J, with 11 bases between. Germline V gives CDR1 ENHRY, CDR2 SYGVKD. CDR3 sequence (DNA): TGTGCCATCAGACCCACTAGTAACAATGAGCAGTTCTTC. Its protein is CAIRPTSNNEQFF.

The V call is TRBV9, the J call TRBJ1-1; 7 positions agree with TRBD1. The CDR3 is 14 residues long. Germline CDR1 is SGDLS and CDR2 is YYNGEE. V trimming: 5 bases; J trimming: 5 bases; junction bases outside the gene matches: 9. The CDR3 sequence is CASRDLTGVTEAFF. The DNA of the CDR3 is TGTGCCAGCAGGGACCTTACAGGGGTTACTGAAGCTTTCTTT.

This clone was recorded only once. The chain links TRBV7-6 to TRBJ2-7; maybe TRBD1 (6 bases). The ends were cut back, 5 bases at V and 2 bases at J, with 10 bases in the middle. The CDR3 runs 13 residues. CDR1 and CDR2 (germline): SGHVS, FNYEAQ. The CDR3 region is CASSPGTPYEQYF. CDR3 DNA: TGTGCCAGCAGCCCCGGGACACCCTACGAGCAGTACTTC.

The chain employs TRBV15 and TRBJ1-1; D uncertain. The CDR3 consists of 13 residues. Germline CDR1 LNHNV, CDR2 YYDKDF (reference sequence). With 8 bases removed from V and 2 bases from J, the gap between germline ends came to 12 bases. The CDR3 spells CATARGGNTEAFF. CDR3 in DNA: TGTGCCACCGCGCGGGGTGGCAACACTGAAGCTTTCTTT.

The chain uses TRBV2 and TRBJ2-4; D possibly corresponds to TRBD2 (7 bases). The CDR3 is made up of 13 amino acids. Trimming removed 4 bases at V and 6 bases at J, with 10 bases between. The germline gives CDR1 SNHLY, CDR2 FYNNEI. As DNA, the CDR3 is TGTGCCAGCAGTGGGGGGGGCCCAAACATTCAGTACTTC. It encodes CASSGGGPNIQYF. The variable domain in full, with the rest retrieved from reference TRBV2 and TRBJ2-4, is EPEVTQTPSHQVTQMGQEVILRCVPISNHLYFYWYRQILGQKVEFLVSFYNNEISEKSEIFDDQFSVERPDGSNFTLKIRSTKLEDSAMYFCASSGGGPNIQYFGAGTRLSVL.

The genes are TRBV11-3 and TRBJ2-5, with 9 positions matching TRBD1. Looked up from germline, CDR1 is SGHNT and CDR2 is YENEEA. V lost 1 base to trimming and J lost 5 bases; unmatched junction nucleotides: 5. This CDR3 spans 15 amino acids. For the CDR3, the DNA is TGTGCCAGCAGCTTAGGGACAGGGGATTGGGAGACCCAGTACTTC. The encoded protein is CASSLGTGDWETQYF.

V is TRBV9 and J is TRBJ2-2, with D possibly matching TRBD2 (5 bases). This CDR3 is built from 14 residues. V was cut by 2 bases and J by 6 bases, with 11 bases left in between. The germline CDR1 and CDR2 sequences are SGDLS and YYNGEE. CDR3 bases: TGTGCCAGCAGCGTGGACTGGGGATCCGGGGAGCTGTTTTTT. Encoded protein: CASSVDWGSGELFF. The complete variable domain, with remaining parts taken from reference TRBV9 and TRBJ2-2, reads DSGVTQTPKHLITATGQRVTLRCSPRSGDLSVYWYQQSLDQGLQFLIQYYNGEERAKGNILERFSAQQFPDLHSELNLSSLELGDSALYFCASSVDWGSGELFFGEGSRLTVL.

About this clone: At one boundary the junction diverges from the germline segment, which might be a read error. This chain connects TRBV6-6 to TRBJ1-2; D is possibly TRBD1 (6 bases). In germline, CDR1 is MNHNY, CDR2 SVGAGI (reference sequence). This CDR3 has 10 residues. As DNA, the CDR3 is TGTGCCAGCAGTAGGGACAAGTTGTCCTTC. Translated, it gives CASSRDKLSF.

The V call is TRBV9, the J call TRBJ1-1; tentative D call: TRBD1 (5 bases). The germline V gene has CDR1 SGDLS and CDR2 YYNGEE. This CDR3 contains 13 residues. V was cut by 0 bases and J by 8 bases, with 11 bases left in between. CDR3 amino acids: CASSVGDDREAFF. The CDR3, as DNA: TGTGCCAGCAGCGTAGGGGATGACAGAGAAGCTTTCTTT.

The CDR3 bases are TGCGCCAGCAGCTTGCCGAGACGGACTAGCGGGACGTACGAGCAGTACTTC. It codes for CASSLPRRTSGTYEQYF. The V gene is TRBV5-1, the J gene TRBJ2-7; TRBD2 aligns across 12 bases. The CDR3 totals 17 residues. Germline V lookup: CDR1 SGHRS, CDR2 YFSETQ. V dropped 1 base and J dropped 4; count of bases not matched to a gene: 9.

This clone has a single count. The V and J genes are TRBV29-1 and TRBJ2-7; weak D call: TRBD2 (7 bases). The CDR3 is made up of 13 amino acids. V was cut by 5 bases and J by 4 bases, with 15 bases left in between. Germline-derived CDR1 and CDR2 are SQVTM and ANQGSEA. The CDR3 bases are TGCAGCGTTAGAGGGGGGGCAGGGTACGAGCAGTACTTC. Residues: CSVRGGAGYEQYF.

The chain couples TRBV2 to TRBJ2-7; TRBD2 agrees at 7 bases. The CDR3 totals 12 residues. Per the germline V gene, CDR1 is SNHLY and CDR2 is FYNNEI. With V trimmed by 11 bases and J by 3 bases, 7 bases remained unmatched. The CDR3 loop reads CASSGTRYEQYF. CDR3 in DNA: TGTGCCTCTAGCGGAACCCGCTACGAGCAGTACTTC.